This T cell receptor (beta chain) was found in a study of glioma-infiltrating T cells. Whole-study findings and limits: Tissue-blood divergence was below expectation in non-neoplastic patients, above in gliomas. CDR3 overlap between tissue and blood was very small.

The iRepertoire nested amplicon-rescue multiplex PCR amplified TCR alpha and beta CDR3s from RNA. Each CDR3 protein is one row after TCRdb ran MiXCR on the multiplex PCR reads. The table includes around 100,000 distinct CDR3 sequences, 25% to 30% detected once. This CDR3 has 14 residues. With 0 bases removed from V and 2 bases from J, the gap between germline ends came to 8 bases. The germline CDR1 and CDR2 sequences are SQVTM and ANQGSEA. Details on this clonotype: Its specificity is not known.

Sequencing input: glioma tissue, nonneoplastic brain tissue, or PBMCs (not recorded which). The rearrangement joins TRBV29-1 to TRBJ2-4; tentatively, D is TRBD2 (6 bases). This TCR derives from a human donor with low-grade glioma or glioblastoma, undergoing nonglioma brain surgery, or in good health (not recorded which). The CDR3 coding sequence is TGCAGCGTTGAAGAGCGGGGAACCAAAAACATTCAGTACTTC. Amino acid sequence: CSVEERGTKNIQYF.